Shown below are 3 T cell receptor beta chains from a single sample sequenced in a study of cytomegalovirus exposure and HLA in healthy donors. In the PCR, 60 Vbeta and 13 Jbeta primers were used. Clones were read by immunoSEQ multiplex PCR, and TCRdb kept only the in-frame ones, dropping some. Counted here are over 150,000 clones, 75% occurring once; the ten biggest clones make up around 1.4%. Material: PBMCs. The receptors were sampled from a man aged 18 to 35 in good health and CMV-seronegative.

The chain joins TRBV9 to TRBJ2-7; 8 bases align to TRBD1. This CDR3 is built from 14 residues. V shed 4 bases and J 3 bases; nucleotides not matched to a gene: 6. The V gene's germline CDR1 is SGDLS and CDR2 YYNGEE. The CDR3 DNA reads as TGTGCCAGCAGCCCCCGGACAGGGATCTACGAGCAGTACTTC. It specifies CASSPRTGIYEQYF. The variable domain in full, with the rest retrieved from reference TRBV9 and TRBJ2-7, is DSGVTQTPKHLITATGQRVTLRCSPRSGDLSVYWYQQSLDQGLQFLIQYYNGEERAKGNILERFSAQQFPDLHSELNLSSLELGDSALYFCASSPRTGIYEQYFGPGTRLTVT.

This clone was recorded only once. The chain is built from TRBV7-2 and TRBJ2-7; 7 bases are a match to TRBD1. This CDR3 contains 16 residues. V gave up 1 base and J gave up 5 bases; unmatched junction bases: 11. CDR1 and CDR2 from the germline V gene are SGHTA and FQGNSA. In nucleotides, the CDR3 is TGTGCCAGCAGCTTAGTCTTAGCTTGGACAGGTGACGAGCAGTACTTC. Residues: CASSLVLAWTGDEQYF.

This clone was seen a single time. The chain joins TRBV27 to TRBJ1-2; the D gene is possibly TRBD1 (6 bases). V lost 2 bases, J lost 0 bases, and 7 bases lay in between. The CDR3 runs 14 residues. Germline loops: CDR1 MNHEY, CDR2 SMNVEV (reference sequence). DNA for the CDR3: TGTGCCAGCAGTTTAAAGGGGGCTAACTATGGCTACACCTTC. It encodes CASSLKGANYGYTF.